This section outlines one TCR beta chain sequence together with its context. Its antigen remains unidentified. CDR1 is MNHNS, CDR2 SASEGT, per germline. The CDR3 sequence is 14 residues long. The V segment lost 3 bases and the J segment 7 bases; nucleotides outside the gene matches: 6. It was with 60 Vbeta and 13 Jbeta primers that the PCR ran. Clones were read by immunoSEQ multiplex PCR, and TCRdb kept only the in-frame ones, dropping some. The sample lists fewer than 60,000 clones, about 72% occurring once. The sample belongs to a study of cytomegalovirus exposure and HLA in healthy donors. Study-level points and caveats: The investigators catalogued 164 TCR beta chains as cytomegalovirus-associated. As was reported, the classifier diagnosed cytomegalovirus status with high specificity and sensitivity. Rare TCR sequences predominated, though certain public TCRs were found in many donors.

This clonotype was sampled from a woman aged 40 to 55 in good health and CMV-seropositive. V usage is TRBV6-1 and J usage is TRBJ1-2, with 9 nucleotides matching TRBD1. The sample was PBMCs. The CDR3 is CASSDAGTGSGYTF. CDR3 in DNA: TGTGCCAGCAGTGATGCCGGGACAGGGAGTGGCTACACCTTC.